This record concerns one T cell receptor beta chain sequence. Other DNA sequences of this sample code for an identical CDR3. This sample was taken from a study of blood T cell repertoires in COVID-19. Study-wide background: Samples taken during acute and convalescent COVID-19 were collected in the United States, Italy and Spain. T cells, B-cell-depleted T cells, or PBMCs provided the cDNA or gDNA that served as material.

Original analysis: Estimation of nucleated cell counts relied on the amplification of reference gene primers. Measured with immunoSEQ multiplex PCR; TCRdb has only the in-frame clones, and not every one. That table is the source of V, J and clone size, and D and trimming were worked out from the DNA. The profile covers about 490,000 clones, with 70% to 90% appearing a single time and approximately 2.9% taken by the ten largest. This clonotype was obtained from a human donor in a cohort sampled during active COVID-19. Sequenced material: peripheral blood.

Here the CDR3 DNA reads TGTGCCAGCAGTCTAGCGGGAGGGCCTTACAATGAGCAGTTCTTC. Its translation is CASSLAGGPYNEQFF. This chain uses TRBV6-5 with TRBJ2-1; 12 bases map to TRBD2. The CDR3 sequence is 15 residues long. From germline, CDR1 is MNHEY and CDR2 SVGAGI. Trimming removed 5 bases from V and 4 bases from J; junction bases left unmatched: 3.